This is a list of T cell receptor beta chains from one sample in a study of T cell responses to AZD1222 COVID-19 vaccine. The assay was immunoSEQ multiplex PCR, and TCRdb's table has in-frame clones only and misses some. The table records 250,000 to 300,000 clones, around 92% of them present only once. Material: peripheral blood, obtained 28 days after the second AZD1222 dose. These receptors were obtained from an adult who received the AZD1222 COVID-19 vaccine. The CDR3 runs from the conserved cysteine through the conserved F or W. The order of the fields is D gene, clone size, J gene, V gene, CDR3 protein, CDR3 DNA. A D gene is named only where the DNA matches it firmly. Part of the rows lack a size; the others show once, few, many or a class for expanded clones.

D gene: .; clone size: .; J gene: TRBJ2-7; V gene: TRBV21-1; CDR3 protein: CASSKSARSYEQYF; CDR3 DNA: TGTGCCAGCAGCAAATCGGCACGGTCCTACGAGCAGTACTTC
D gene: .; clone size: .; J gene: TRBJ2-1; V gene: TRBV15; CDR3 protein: CATSRRDMSSYNEQFF; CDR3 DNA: TGTGCCACCAGCAGGCGGGACATGAGCTCCTACAATGAGCAGTTCTTC
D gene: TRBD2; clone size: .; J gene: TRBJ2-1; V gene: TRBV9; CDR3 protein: CASSESGRASYNEQFF; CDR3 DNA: TGTGCCAGCAGCGAGAGCGGGAGGGCCTCGTACAATGAGCAGTTCTTC
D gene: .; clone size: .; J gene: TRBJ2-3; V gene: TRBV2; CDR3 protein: CASSGRRTTTDTQYF; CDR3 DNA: TGTGCCAGCAGTGGTCGGCGGACCACAACAGATACGCAGTATTTT
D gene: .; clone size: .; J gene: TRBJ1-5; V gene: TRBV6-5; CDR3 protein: CASSYGMQGQPQHF; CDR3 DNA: TGTGCCAGCAGTTACGGGATGCAAGGTCAGCCCCAGCATTTT
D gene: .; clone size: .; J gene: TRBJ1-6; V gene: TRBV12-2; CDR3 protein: CASRLELERLHF; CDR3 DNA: TGTGCAAGTCGCTTAGAATTGGAGCGCCTCCACTTT
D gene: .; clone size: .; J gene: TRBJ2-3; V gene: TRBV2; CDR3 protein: CASSEGGGYNTQYF; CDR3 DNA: TGTGCCAGCAGTGAGGGTGGAGGGTACAATACGCAGTATTTT
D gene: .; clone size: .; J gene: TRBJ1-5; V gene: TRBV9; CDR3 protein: CASSVGLDQPQHF; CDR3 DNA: TGTGCCAGCAGCGTAGGGCTGGATCAGCCCCAGCATTTT
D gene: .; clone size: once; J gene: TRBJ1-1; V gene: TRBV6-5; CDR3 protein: CASSPPGQTTEAFF; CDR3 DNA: TGTGCCAGCAGTCCCCCCGGACAGACCACTGAAGCTTTCTTT
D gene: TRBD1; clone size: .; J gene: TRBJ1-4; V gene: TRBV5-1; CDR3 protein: CASSPGQTNEKLFF; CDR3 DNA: TGCGCCAGCAGCCCGGGACAGACAAATGAAAAACTGTTTTTT
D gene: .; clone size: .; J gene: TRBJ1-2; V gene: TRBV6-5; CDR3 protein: CASSQSGEYGYTF; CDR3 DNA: TGTGCCAGCAGCCAATCGGGGGAGTATGGCTACACCTTC
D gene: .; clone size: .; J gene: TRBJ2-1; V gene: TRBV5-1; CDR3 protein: CASSLPGASSYNEQFF; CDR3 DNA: TGCGCCAGCAGCTTGCCCGGCGCTAGCTCCTACAATGAGCAGTTCTTC
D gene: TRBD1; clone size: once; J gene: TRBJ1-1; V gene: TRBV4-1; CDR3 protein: CASSLKGGGGIANTEAFF; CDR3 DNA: TGCGCCAGCAGCCTAAAAGGGGGCGGCGGGATAGCCAACACTGAAGCTTTCTTT